One and the same sample provided the 4 T cell receptor beta chains below, sequenced in a study of control samples from healthy donors and cancer patients. Assay: immunoSEQ multiplex PCR; the TCRdb copy retains only in-frame clones and omits some. The table has 260,000 or so clones, approximately 80% seen once. Sequenced material: PBMCs. The receptor source for this set is a woman aged 60-75 years with lung cancer.

About this clone: Other DNA sequences in the sample encode the same CDR3. The chain employs TRBV12-3 or TRBV12-4 and TRBJ2-7, with unresolved D. V was pared by 3 bases and J by 4 bases, with 4 bases between. The CDR3 has 11 residues. The CDR3 region is CASSLGYEQYF. The CDR3 region has the DNA TGTGCCAGCAGTTTGGGGTACGAGCAGTACTTC.

The gene calls are TRBV19 and TRBJ2-1; 7 positions match TRBD1. The germline gives CDR1 LNHDA, CDR2 SQIVND (reference sequence). CDR3 length: 15 amino acids. Trimming took 9 bases from V and 2 from J; bases not matched to a gene: 10. In nucleotides, the CDR3 is TGTGCCAGCGGACCGAGGGGACAGACCTACAATGAGCAGTTCTTC. Translation gives CASGPRGQTYNEQFF. Using reference TRBV19 and TRBJ2-1 for the parts outside the CDR3, the full variable domain is DGGITQSPKYLFRKEGQNVTLSCEQNLNHDAMYWYRQDPGQGLRLIYYSQIVNDFQKGDIAEGYSVSREKKESFPLTVTSAQKNPTAFYLCASGPRGQTYNEQFFGPGTRLTVL.

The chain employs TRBV2 and TRBJ1-1; a weak D match, TRBD1 (6 bases). Germline V gene data show CDR1 as SNHLY and CDR2 as FYNNEI. V lost 7 bases, J lost 0 bases, and 9 bases lay in between. The CDR3 extends over 13 amino acids. This CDR3 reads CASKGEMNTEAFF. CDR3 coding DNA: TGTGCCAGCAAGGGGGAAATGAACACTGAAGCTTTCTTT.

This clone has only a few counts. The chain joins TRBV7-9 to TRBJ2-7; 8 bases map to TRBD1. The CDR3 is 14 residues long. V was pared by 5 bases and J by 3 bases, with 6 bases of the junction left unmatched. Germline CDR1 reads SEHNR; CDR2 reads FQNEAQ (reference sequence). CDR3 in amino acids: CASSRYGQGYEQYF. Here the CDR3 DNA reads TGTGCCAGCAGCCGCTACGGACAGGGCTACGAGCAGTACTTC.